The 25 T cell receptor beta chains below were found in one sample sequenced in a study of molecular identifiers for immune sequencing clone quantification. MiXCR was run by TCRdb on the PCR reads, yielding one entry per CDR3 protein. The table includes over 50,000 distinct CDR3 sequences, approximately 34% detected once. The specimen was naive CD8+ T cells from blood, with Jurkat cell RNA spiked in. Described subset: FACS-sorted CD8+CD4-CCR7+CD45RA+ naive T cells. These receptors came from a human donor in good health. Some libraries in this study had Jurkat cell RNA spiked in.

This clonotype was seen more than once but under ten times. The chain combines TRBV18 with TRBJ1-5; D gene unclear. From germline, CDR1 is KGHSH and CDR2 LQKENI. The V end was cut by 0 bases, the J end by 5 bases, with 8 bases between. This CDR3 contains 14 residues. The CDR3 DNA is TGTGCCAGCTCACCACCTGGATTTTATCAGCCCCAGCATTTT. Translating gives CASSPPGFYQPQHF.

V is TRBV2 and J is TRBJ2-5; D is possibly TRBD2 (5 bases). V lost 4 bases, J lost 9 bases, and 15 bases lay in between. The CDR3 contains 13 residues. Per the germline V gene, CDR1 is SNHLY and CDR2 is FYNNEI. The CDR3 coding sequence is TGTGCCAGCAGTGGGGCCCGGGTGGAGGCCCAGTACTTC. Translated: CASSGARVEAQYF. The full variable domain, rest sourced from reference TRBV2 and TRBJ2-5, is EPEVTQTPSHQVTQMGQEVILRCVPISNHLYFYWYRQILGQKVEFLVSFYNNEISEKSEIFDDQFSVERPDGSNFTLKIRSTKLEDSAMYFCASSGARVEAQYFGPGTRLLVL.

This clonotype showed up just a few times. The rearrangement joins TRBV28 to TRBJ2-7, with 7 bases matching TRBD2. CDR1 MDHEN and CDR2 SYDVKM come from the germline V gene. The CDR3 runs 14 residues. V lost 1 base, J lost 7 bases, and 7 bases stayed unmatched. This chain's CDR3 is CASSLLSGGGEQYF. DNA of the CDR3: TGTGCCAGCAGTTTATTGTCGGGAGGTGGGGAGCAGTACTTC.

As to this clonotype: A much larger clone lies a single base off, so this may be a read error. The chain recombines TRBV28 with TRBJ2-2, with D tentatively TRBD1 (6 bases). CDR3 length: 14 residues. From germline, CDR1 is MDHEN and CDR2 SYDVKM. As DNA, the CDR3 is TGTGCCAGCAGTACAGGGATGATCACCGGGGAGCTGATTTTT. Translated, it gives CASSTGMITGELIF.

The V gene is TRBV6-2 or TRBV6-3, the J gene TRBJ2-5; 10 bases are a match to TRBD2. The CDR3 covers 18 residues. V shed 0 bases and J 5 bases; nucleotides not matched to a gene: 12. Germline V lookup: CDR1 MNHEY, CDR2 SVGEGT. The CDR3 is CASSYSTFPSGSSETQYF. The CDR3 bases are TGTGCCAGCAGTTACTCGACTTTTCCTAGCGGGAGTTCTGAGACCCAGTACTTC.

The chain is built from TRBV3-1 and TRBJ2-5; no clear D gene. From germline, CDR1 is LGHDT and CDR2 YNNKEL (reference sequence). This CDR3 is 14 amino acids long. V dropped 2 bases and J dropped 5 bases, with 12 bases sitting between them. CDR3 bases: TGTGCCAGCAGCCAAAGTATGGAGAGGGAGACCCAGTACTTC. This encodes CASSQSMERETQYF.

Note on this clonotype: A clone one base away is much larger, so this may be a read error. The chain combines TRBV29-1 with TRBJ2-2; the D gene is possibly TRBD2 (5 bases). CDR1 is SQVTM, CDR2 ANQGSEA, per germline. The CDR3 is made up of 12 amino acids. CDR3: CSVGLQTGELIF. CDR3 nucleotide sequence: TGCAGCGTTGGTCTTCAAACCGGGGAGCTGATTTTT.

Concerning this clonotype: A read error is possible here, since a much larger clone lies one base away. This chain connects TRBV7-2 to TRBJ2-1; possible D gene TRBD2, 5 bases. CDR1 is SGHTA and CDR2 is FQGNSA in the germline V gene. The CDR3 length is 15 residues. The CDR3 DNA reads as TGTGCCAGCAGACCTAGCTCCCGCTCCAACAATGAGCAGTTCTTC. This sequence encodes CASRPSSRSNNEQFF.

This CDR3 is CASSQETAGAAGELFF. The CDR3 DNA reads TGTGCCAGCAGCCAAGAAACGGCTGGGGCGGCCGGGGAGCTGTTTTTT. This chain links TRBV4-2 with TRBJ2-2; weak D call: TRBD1 (5 bases). Trimming left V 0 bases short and J 6 bases short, with 14 bases between. Germline V gives CDR1 LGHNA, CDR2 YNFKEQ. The CDR3 length is 16 residues.

This clonotype showed up many times. The V gene is TRBV6-5, the J gene TRBJ2-7, with 7 bases matching TRBD1. The V and J ends lost 0 bases and 0 bases, in that order; junction bases with no gene match: 8. Germline lookup yields CDR1 MNHEY and CDR2 SVGAGI. This CDR3 has 17 amino acids. In nucleotides, the CDR3 is TGTGCCAGCAGTTACTCAAGTCGACAGGGAAGCTCCTACGAGCAGTACTTC. Its protein product is CASSYSSRQGSSYEQYF.

Regarding this clonotype: Because the CDR3 is missing its conserved closing phenylalanine or tryptophan, this is likely a read error. V gene TRBV5-4 combines with J gene TRBJ2-5, with no clear D. V lost 3 bases to trimming and J lost 2 bases, with 20 bases between them. CDR1 and CDR2 from the germline V gene are SGHNT and YYREEE (reference sequence). The CDR3 extends over 17 amino acids. Written as DNA, the CDR3 is TGTGCCAGCAGCTGGGGTGGGCTAAAAATCAAGCAAGAGACCCAGTACATC. It yields the protein CASSWGGLKIKQETQYI.

As concerns this clonotype: The junction departs from germline at one end; a sequencing error may be responsible. CDR3 in amino acids: CSAREFGGPLTGNSIYF. In DNA, the CDR3 is TGCAGTGCTAGAGAGTTCGGCGGCCCTTTGACTGGAAACTCCATATATTTT. The V and J genes are TRBV20-1 and TRBJ1-3; the D is unclear. Germline V gene lookup returns CDR1 DFQATT and CDR2 SNEGSKA (reference sequence). The CDR3 is 17 residues long.

V and J are TRBV9 and TRBJ2-5; D not certain. The CDR3 spans 16 residues. Germline assignment: CDR1 SGDLS and CDR2 YYNGEE. Trimming shortened V by 0 bases and J by 5 bases, and 17 bases separated the two germline ends. The CDR3, as DNA: TGTGCCAGCAGCGTAGACGACACTTCCCTGATCGAGACCCAGTACTTC. It yields the protein CASSVDDTSLIETQYF.

With respect to this clonotype: One end of the junction fails to match germline, which may point to a read error. V and J are TRBV27 and TRBJ1-1; D is possibly TRBD1 (5 bases). This CDR3 has 14 residues. In germline, CDR1 is MNHEY, CDR2 SMNVEV (reference sequence). CDR3 sequence: CASRAGRWNSEAFF. The DNA for the CDR3 is TGTGCCAGCAGGGCAGGGAGATGGAACAGTGAAGCTTTCTTT.

With regard to this clonotype: This may be a read error, as it is one base from a much larger clone. Here the CDR3 reads CDSSKQSSYNSPLHF. The CDR3 region has the DNA TGTGACAGCAGTAAGCAGAGCTCCTATAATTCACCCCTCCACTTT. The chain has TRBV28 and TRBJ1-6, with unresolved D. Germline loops: CDR1 MDHEN, CDR2 SYDVKM. The CDR3 runs 15 residues.

About this clonotype itself: A single base separates this from a much larger clone, so it may be a read error. The chain recombines TRBV29-1 with TRBJ1-1; TRBD1 might be the D (5 bases). The CDR3 is made up of 10 amino acids. Germline V CDR1 and CDR2: SQVTM, ANQGSEA. The CDR3 protein is CSVADTVAFF. The CDR3 DNA reads as TGCAGCGTGGCGGACACTGTAGCTTTCTTT.

This clonotype was found a few times. The J gene is TRBJ1-1, the V gene TRBV27; D perhaps matches TRBD1 (6 bases). Germline V gene sequence: CDR1 MNHEY, CDR2 SMNVEV (reference sequence). CDR3 length: 15 residues. Trimming cost V 2 bases and J 2 bases, with 12 bases left between them. CDR3 residues: CASSLIGTYNTEAFF. The CDR3 DNA is TGTGCCAGCAGTTTAATCGGGACATATAACACTGAAGCTTTCTTT.

This clonotype was recorded many times. The J gene is TRBJ2-5, the V gene TRBV25-1; TRBD1 matches 7 bases. V shed 7 bases, J shed 5 bases, and the junction held 7 bases outside the gene matches. This CDR3 comprises 13 residues. The germline CDR1 and CDR2 sequences are MGHDK and SYGVNS. The CDR3 DNA reads as TGTGCCAGCACACAGGGGCTCTGGGAGACCCAGTACTTC. Translated: CASTQGLWETQYF.

This chain links TRBV9 with TRBJ2-7, with D perhaps matching TRBD1 (6 bases). This CDR3 is built from 15 residues. With 4 bases removed from V and 7 bases from J, the gap between germline ends came to 21 bases. Germline V gene sequence: CDR1 SGDLS, CDR2 YYNGEE. CDR3 coding DNA: TGTGCCAGCAGCTCCCGGGTCAGGGGCATTGGGGAGCAGTACTTC. Residues: CASSSRVRGIGEQYF.

The chain carries TRBV5-5 and TRBJ2-1, with 7 bases that match TRBD2. J was trimmed by 9 bases and V by 6 bases; bases with no gene match: 0. This CDR3 is 10 amino acids long. Germline V lookup: CDR1 SGHKS, CDR2 YYEKEE (reference sequence). Here the CDR3 DNA reads TGTGCCAGCATAGCGGGTGAGCAGTTCTTC. Protein sequence: CASIAGEQFF.

The rearrangement links TRBV12-3 or TRBV12-4 to TRBJ1-3, with D uncertain. Trimming cost V 6 bases and J 7 bases, with 13 bases left between them. This CDR3 has 13 residues. The CDR3 loop reads CASSIRVANTIYF. CDR3 sequence (DNA): TGTGCCAGCAGCATTCGGGTAGCGAACACCATATATTTT.

A word on this clonotype: A much more abundant neighbour one base away suggests this may be a read error. The chain joins TRBV7-2 to TRBJ2-3, with unresolved D. The CDR3 has 12 amino acids. The germline V gene encodes CDR1 SGHTA and CDR2 FQGNSA. V lost 7 bases and J lost 6, with 11 bases in between. This chain's CDR3 is CASTLAGDTQYF. The CDR3 bases are TGTGCCAGCACCCTGGCCGGGGATACGCAGTATTTT.

Worth noting for this clonotype: Likely a read error: the CDR3 ends without its conserved phenylalanine or tryptophan. V usage is TRBV19 and J usage is TRBJ2-7; the match to TRBD1 covers 7 bases. Germline trimming cut 6 bases from V and 6 bases from J; bases unmatched to any gene: 14. The CDR3 consists of 15 residues. From germline, CDR1 is LNHDA and CDR2 SQIVND (reference sequence). The CDR3 DNA follows: TGTGCCAGTAGGTCCAGGGACAGCTCCTTCGGCGAGCAGTACCTC. This codes for CASRSRDSSFGEQYL.

V usage is TRBV12-3 or TRBV12-4 and J usage is TRBJ1-2; 7 nucleotides line up with TRBD1. CDR3 length: 13 amino acids. V lost 6 bases and J lost 10; bases outside the gene matches: 11. CDR3 region: CASSPTGNSDYTF. The CDR3 DNA follows: TGTGCCAGCAGCCCGACAGGGAACTCCGACTACACCTTC.

This clonotype was counted many times. J is TRBJ2-5 and V is TRBV28; D is uncertain. The CDR3 has 15 residues. Per the germline V gene, CDR1 is MDHEN and CDR2 is SYDVKM. Trimming shortened V by 5 bases and J by 2 bases, and 15 bases separated the two germline ends. The CDR3 coding sequence is TGTGCCAGCAGTCCCACCCGATCCCTACAAGAGACCCAGTACTTC. It yields the protein CASSPTRSLQETQYF.